This passage covers 20 T cell receptor beta chains from one sample sequenced in a study of CD8 T cells in Susac syndrome. RNA, at about 0.45 to 1 ug, was reverse transcribed with random hexamers. TCRdb ran MiXCR on the immunoSEQ multiplex PCR reads and lists one entry per CDR3 protein. The table includes under 200,000 distinct CDR3 sequences, roughly 90% detected once. Sequenced input: CD4+ T cells from PBMCs. The receptors come from a human donor with Susac syndrome.

The chain combines TRBV6-6 with TRBJ2-4; D remains unclear. Germline CDR1 is MNHNY and CDR2 is SVGAGI (reference sequence). V lost 8 bases and J 6 bases, leaving 14 bases between the germline ends. The CDR3 has 13 amino acids. This CDR3 is CASQESGGNIQYF. In DNA, the CDR3 is TGTGCCAGCCAAGAGAGTGGCGGAAACATTCAGTACTTC.

The gene calls are TRBV3-1 and TRBJ1-2; D remains unclear. The germline V gene encodes CDR1 LGHDT and CDR2 YNNKEL (reference sequence). V gave up 1 base and J gave up 2 bases, with 5 bases separating them. This CDR3 contains 13 residues. CDR3 amino acids: CASSQGRNYGYTF. Written as DNA, the CDR3 is TGTGCCAGCAGCCAAGGGAGAAACTATGGCTACACCTTC.

The CDR3 region is CASSLAGTVQETQYF. As DNA, the CDR3 is TGCGCCAGCAGCTTGGCAGGGACCGTACAAGAGACCCAGTACTTC. J is TRBJ2-5 and V is TRBV5-1; TRBD1 or TRBD2 may be the D gene (5 bases each). The germline V and J ends were trimmed by 0 bases and 2 bases, with 11 bases remaining between them. Germline values: CDR1 SGHRS, CDR2 YFSETQ. The CDR3 totals 15 residues.

The chain joins TRBV6-5 to TRBJ2-4; 7 nucleotides match TRBD1. The V segment lost 6 bases and the J segment 7 bases; nucleotides outside the gene matches: 6. CDR1 MNHEY and CDR2 SVGAGI come from the germline V gene. The CDR3 consists of 13 residues. CDR3 loop: CASSSLQGNIQYF. Here the CDR3 DNA reads TGTGCCAGCAGCTCATTACAGGGGAACATTCAGTACTTC.

J is TRBJ2-1 and V is TRBV20-1; maybe TRBD1 (6 bases). Germline CDR1 DFQATT, CDR2 SNEGSKA (reference sequence). V lost 0 bases and J lost 2, with 11 bases in between. The CDR3 totals 15 residues. The CDR3, as DNA: TGCAGTGCTAGAGAATTACAGGGTCCCTACAATGAGCAGTTCTTC. Translation: CSARELQGPYNEQFF.

This sequence joins TRBV10-3 and TRBJ2-7; the D is unclear. Trimming stripped 6 bases from V and 3 bases from J, with 12 bases between. Germline V gene sequence: CDR1 ENHRY, CDR2 SYGVKD. The CDR3 extends over 13 amino acids. The CDR3 DNA reads as TGTGCCATCAGCGTATCATCCTACTACGAGCAGTACTTC. It codes for CAISVSSYYEQYF.

This clonotype appeared a few times. V and J are TRBV3-1 and TRBJ1-1, with D perhaps TRBD1 (6 bases). Trimming removed 4 bases at V and 4 bases at J, with 10 bases between. The CDR3 has 13 amino acids. The germline V gene encodes CDR1 LGHDT and CDR2 YNNKEL (reference sequence). For the CDR3, the DNA is TGTGCCAGCAGCCTTGGACAGAGCACTGAAGCTTTCTTT. Its translation is CASSLGQSTEAFF.

V and J are TRBV9 and TRBJ2-5; 10 bases are a match to TRBD2. V shed 0 bases, J shed 2 bases, and the junction held 7 bases outside the gene matches. CDR1 SGDLS and CDR2 YYNGEE come from the germline V gene. CDR3 length: 17 amino acids. The CDR3 DNA reads as TGTGCCAGCAGCGTAGCTGGGATAGCGGGGGGTCAAGAGACCCAGTACTTC. This sequence encodes CASSVAGIAGGQETQYF.

A few counts support this clonotype. The chain recombines TRBV28 with TRBJ1-2, with 7 nucleotides matching TRBD1. The CDR3 has 12 amino acids. J gave up 4 bases and V 4 bases, and 0 bases lay outside the gene matches. Per germline, CDR1 MDHEN and CDR2 SYDVKM. CDR3 coding DNA: TGTGCCAGCAGTTCAGGGGGCTATGGCTACACCTTC. Protein: CASSSGGYGYTF.

The chain uses TRBV9 and TRBJ2-1, with D possibly matching TRBD1 (5 bases). Germline-derived CDR1 and CDR2 are SGDLS and YYNGEE. This CDR3 has 13 residues. V shed 4 bases and J shed 10 bases, with 15 bases lying between them. CDR3 in amino acids: CASSPNPTGEQFF. CDR3 sequence (DNA): TGTGCCAGCAGCCCCAACCCCACAGGAGAGCAGTTCTTC.

V is TRBV2 and J is TRBJ1-2, with D possibly being TRBD1 (5 bases). CDR1 is SNHLY, CDR2 FYNNEI, per germline. The CDR3 consists of 13 residues. Trimming pared 6 bases from V and 1 base from J, leaving 9 bases between. CDR3 DNA sequence: TGTGCCAGCAGGGTAGGGGATAACTATGGCTACACCTTC. This sequence encodes CASRVGDNYGYTF.

The chain has TRBV7-3 and TRBJ2-1; 10 bases line up with TRBD2. CDR3 length equals 15 residues. Looked up from germline, CDR1 is SGHTA and CDR2 is FQGTGA. The J segment lost 2 bases and the V segment lost 4 bases, leaving 2 bases of the junction unmatched. The CDR3 sequence: CASSSGTSAYNEQFF. In DNA, the CDR3 is TGTGCCAGCAGCTCCGGGACTAGCGCCTACAATGAGCAGTTCTTC.

V usage is TRBV18 and J usage is TRBJ1-1; 12 nucleotides line up with TRBD1. The CDR3 runs 15 residues. CDR1 and CDR2 (germline): KGHSH, LQKENI. The V and J ends lost 4 bases and 0 bases, in that order; junction bases with no gene match: 0. CDR3 in DNA: TGTGCCAGCTCACGGGACAGGGGGCTGAACACTGAAGCTTTCTTT. Translating gives CASSRDRGLNTEAFF.

The chain has TRBV7-8 and TRBJ1-5; D possibly corresponds to TRBD1 (5 bases). Trimming left V 6 bases short and J 1 base short, with 16 bases between. Germline CDR1 SGHVS, CDR2 FQNEAQ. CDR3 length: 16 amino acids. The CDR3 sequence is CASRFGTRQSNQPQHF. As DNA, the CDR3 is TGTGCCAGCAGATTCGGGACTCGACAGAGCAATCAGCCCCAGCATTTT.

V and J are TRBV7-8 and TRBJ1-2; the match to TRBD1 covers 7 bases. V lost 7 bases, J lost 3 bases, and 11 bases stayed unmatched. In germline, CDR1 is SGHVS, CDR2 FQNEAQ. The CDR3 is 15 residues long. The CDR3 nucleotides are TGTGCCAGCACCGTGGGACAGCCGCCTGACTATGGCTACACCTTC. This gives the protein CASTVGQPPDYGYTF.

The rearrangement uses TRBV20-1 and TRBJ1-5, with 7 positions matching TRBD1. Trimming removed 5 bases from V and 4 bases from J; junction bases left unmatched: 5. The CDR3 spans 13 residues. Germline lookup yields CDR1 DFQATT and CDR2 SNEGSKA (reference sequence). For the CDR3, the DNA is TGCAGTGCTTTGGACAGGCGAAATCAGCCCCAGCATTTT. Translated, it gives CSALDRRNQPQHF.

CDR3 DNA sequence: TGCGCCAGCAGCCAAACTGACCAGAGCCGCACAGATACGCAGTATTTT. Amino acid sequence: CASSQTDQSRTDTQYF. The chain couples TRBV4-1 to TRBJ2-3; no reliable D call. Germline V CDR1 and CDR2: MGHRA, YSYEKL. V was cut by 2 bases and J by 1 base, with 13 bases left in between. This CDR3 region has 16 residues.

This clonotype appeared once. This chain links TRBV20-1 with TRBJ2-1; D is possibly TRBD1 or TRBD2 (5 bases each). The CDR3 sequence is 13 residues long. Trimming took off 5 bases at V and 5 bases at J, with 13 bases between the two ends. The germline CDR1 and CDR2 sequences are DFQATT and SNEGSKA (reference sequence). Here the CDR3 reads CSAYRDGDNEQFF. Written as DNA, the CDR3 is TGCAGTGCTTACCGGGACGGAGACAATGAGCAGTTCTTC.

This chain links TRBV20-1 with TRBJ2-2; D possibly matches TRBD1 or TRBD2 (5 bases each). The CDR3 contains 15 residues. Trimming pared 3 bases from V and 6 bases from J, leaving 17 bases between. Per germline, CDR1 DFQATT and CDR2 SNEGSKA (reference sequence). For the CDR3, the DNA is TGCAGTGCTAGTAGACCAGGGACGACGTCCGGGGAGCTGTTTTTT. It specifies CSASRPGTTSGELFF.

The chain uses TRBV20-1 and TRBJ1-5; D remains unclear. Germline assignment: CDR1 DFQATT and CDR2 SNEGSKA (reference sequence). The CDR3 covers 14 residues. V was shortened by 5 bases and J by 0 bases, with 11 bases between the two germline ends. CDR3 protein: CSAGGVTSNQPQHF. In nucleotides, the CDR3 is TGCAGTGCTGGCGGAGTAACTAGCAATCAGCCCCAGCATTTT.